These T cell receptor beta chains were read from a single sample in a study of human T cells and chemical hapten exposure. MiXCR, run by TCRdb on the RACE reads, gives a single entry per CDR3 protein. This sample yields about 80,000 distinct CDR3 sequences, of which around a tenth are seen a single time; roughly 1.5% belongs to the top ten. Sequencing was performed on whole blood, taken in connection with sensitization to the hapten diphenylcyclopropenone (DPC). The receptors derive from a man younger than 30 with alopecia areata. Some clones in this sample may be carry-over from other donors' samples. CDR3s include the opening cysteine and the closing phenylalanine or tryptophan. The D gene is left open where the match is weak. The listing skips clone size in some rows; elsewhere it reads once, few, many or a size class.

clone size: NA; D gene: NA; CDR3 length: 15; V gene: TRBV5-6; J gene: TRBJ1-6; CDR3 DNA: TGTGCCAGCAGCCTGGACAGCACGATGGATTCACCCCTCCACTTT; CDR3 protein: CASSLDSTMDSPLHF
clone size: NA; D gene: TRBD1; CDR3 length: 15; V gene: TRBV28; J gene: TRBJ1-6; CDR3 DNA: TGTGCCAGCAGTCCACCTGACAGGGCCGGGTCACCCCTCCACTTT; CDR3 protein: CASSPPDRAGSPLHF
clone size: few; D gene: NA; CDR3 length: 20; V gene: TRBV12-5; J gene: TRBJ1-2; CDR3 DNA: TGTGCTAGTGGACATCCGGGACGGAGACCGCAAACCGCTGGGAACTATGGCTACACCTTC; CDR3 protein: CASGHPGRRPQTAGNYGYTF
clone size: once; D gene: NA; CDR3 length: 16; V gene: TRBV27; J gene: TRBJ2-1; CDR3 DNA: TGTGCCAGCAGAGCGTCCGGGGGAAGCTCCTACAATGAGCAGTTCTTC; CDR3 protein: CASRASGGSSYNEQFF
clone size: few; D gene: NA; CDR3 length: 15; V gene: TRBV29-1; J gene: TRBJ1-1; CDR3 DNA: TGCAGCGTTGAAGAAGTTACCCGGACGACAACTGAAGCTTTCTTT; CDR3 protein: CSVEEVTRTTTEAFF
clone size: few; D gene: TRBD1; CDR3 length: 17; V gene: TRBV6-5; J gene: TRBJ2-5; CDR3 DNA: TGTGCCAGCAGTTGGACTGTGACAGGGGGCCTGAGAGAGACCCAGTACTTC; CDR3 protein: CASSWTVTGGLRETQYF
clone size: many; D gene: NA; CDR3 length: 15; V gene: TRBV9; J gene: TRBJ1-1; CDR3 DNA: TGTGCCAGCAGCTTACTCCCAGGGGCGGGCACTGAAGCTTTCTTT; CDR3 protein: CASSLLPGAGTEAFF
clone size: few; D gene: TRBD1; CDR3 length: 14; V gene: TRBV2; J gene: TRBJ2-4; CDR3 DNA: TGTGCCAGCAGGGACAGGACCCGCCTAGACATTCAGTACTTC; CDR3 protein: CASRDRTRLDIQYF
clone size: NA; D gene: TRBD1; CDR3 length: 15; V gene: TRBV15; J gene: TRBJ2-3; CDR3 DNA: TGTGCCACCAGCAGGATCAGGACAGGGCCAGATACGCAGTATTTT; CDR3 protein: CATSRIRTGPDTQYF
clone size: few; D gene: TRBD1; CDR3 length: 14; V gene: TRBV20-1; J gene: TRBJ2-3; CDR3 DNA: TGCAGTGCATCCGGGACAGGGTTAACAGATACGCAGTATTTT; CDR3 protein: CSASGTGLTDTQYF
clone size: NA; D gene: TRBD1; CDR3 length: 13; V gene: TRBV20-1; J gene: TRBJ2-4; CDR3 DNA: TGCAGTGCCGCCGCGACAGGGGGCGGCATTCAGTACTTC; CDR3 protein: CSAAATGGGIQYF
clone size: many; D gene: NA; CDR3 length: 15; V gene: TRBV24-1; J gene: TRBJ2-5; CDR3 DNA: TGTGCCACCAGTGATCCCCAGGTGACCCAAGAGACCCAGTACTTC; CDR3 protein: CATSDPQVTQETQYF
clone size: NA; D gene: TRBD2; CDR3 length: 18; V gene: TRBV2; J gene: TRBJ2-1; CDR3 DNA: TGTGCCAGCAGTGAACGGCTAGCGGGGGGGCCTCCGTACAATGAGCAGTTCTTC; CDR3 protein: CASSERLAGGPPYNEQFF
clone size: NA; D gene: TRBD1; CDR3 length: 15; V gene: TRBV5-6; J gene: TRBJ2-5; CDR3 DNA: TGTGCCAGCAGCTCTCAGCCAGGGGGCGAAGAGACCCAGTACTTC; CDR3 protein: CASSSQPGGEETQYF
clone size: NA; D gene: NA; CDR3 length: 18; V gene: TRBV3-1; J gene: TRBJ2-3; CDR3 DNA: TGTGCCAGCAGCCAAGATGTCCCGTCGAGGGCGCTGACAGATACGCAGTATTTT; CDR3 protein: CASSQDVPSRALTDTQYF
clone size: once; D gene: NA; CDR3 length: 16; V gene: TRBV9; J gene: TRBJ2-1; CDR3 DNA: TGTGCCAGCAGCGTAGAGGAGGGGAGCTCCTACAATGAGCAGTTCTTC; CDR3 protein: CASSVEEGSSYNEQFF
clone size: many; D gene: TRBD2; CDR3 length: 13; V gene: TRBV19; J gene: TRBJ2-1; CDR3 DNA: TGTGCCAGTACTTGGGGGGGTTTGAATGAGCAGTTCTTC; CDR3 protein: CASTWGGLNEQFF
clone size: many; D gene: NA; CDR3 length: 14; V gene: TRBV20-1; J gene: TRBJ2-5; CDR3 DNA: TGCAGTGCTAGTGAGAAACTGGGTTGGGAGACCCAGTACTTC; CDR3 protein: CSASEKLGWETQYF